This T cell receptor (beta chain) came from a study of T-cell memory formation after mild COVID-19. Study outcomes and limitations: Contracting clones from day 15 to 85 had balanced CD4/CD8; later expanders favoured CD4+.

Ten or more counts support this clonotype. The antigen remains undetermined. One entry per CDR3 protein results from TCRdb running MiXCR on the 5' RACE reads. Of fewer than 250,000 distinct CDR3 sequences listed, just over 15% are singletons. Trimming left V 6 bases short and J 3 bases short, with 5 bases between. This CDR3 has 11 residues. Material: PBMCs or a T cell subset sorted from them (not recorded which). The origin of this receptor is an adult woman who had mild COVID-19 (a few samples of this study predate the infection). Cell type and time point are not known. The chain is built from TRBV12-3 or TRBV12-4 and TRBJ1-2; D not resolved. Here the CDR3 DNA reads TGTGCCAGCAGACTCTACTATGGCTACACCTTC. This codes for CASRLYYGYTF.